These 15 T cell receptor beta chains were all obtained from the same sample, sequenced in a study of T cell responses to AZD1222 COVID-19 vaccine. Clones were sequenced by immunoSEQ multiplex PCR, and TCRdb holds only the in-frame ones, with some missing. This sample has 150,000 to 200,000 clones, with about 90% found just once. The sample was peripheral blood, taken 28 days after the second AZD1222 dose. The receptor set was obtained from an adult who received the AZD1222 COVID-19 vaccine.

CDR3 amino acids: CASSVGRTANSPLHF. In DNA, the CDR3 is TGTGCCAGCAGCGTAGGGCGGACGGCTAATTCACCCCTCCACTTT. The rearrangement links TRBV9 to TRBJ1-6; D is unresolved. Germline V gives CDR1 SGDLS, CDR2 YYNGEE. V was shortened by 0 bases and J by 6 bases, with 10 bases between the two germline ends. The CDR3 loop spans 15 amino acids.

This clone was detected a few times. The chain links TRBV2 to TRBJ1-1; D is undetermined. V was cut by 3 bases and J by 8 bases, with 4 bases left in between. Germline-derived CDR1 and CDR2 are SNHLY and FYNNEI. The CDR3 extends over 10 amino acids. In DNA, the CDR3 is TGTGCCAGCAGTGAGGGAGAAGCTTTCTTT. The encoded protein is CASSEGEAFF. Filled out from reference TRBV2 and TRBJ1-1, the complete variable domain reads EPEVTQTPSHQVTQMGQEVILRCVPISNHLYFYWYRQILGQKVEFLVSFYNNEISEKSEIFDDQFSVERPDGSNFTLKIRSTKLEDSAMYFCASSEGEAFFGQGTRLTVV.

The chain combines TRBV5-4 with TRBJ1-2; 10 nucleotides line up with TRBD1. The CDR3 sequence is 12 residues long. Germline V lookup: CDR1 SGHNT, CDR2 YYREEE (reference sequence). The V and J ends lost 5 bases and 6 bases, in that order; junction bases with no gene match: 1. CDR3 bases: TGTGCCAGCAGAGGGACAGGGGATGGCTACACCTTC. Translation: CASRGTGDGYTF.

V and J are TRBV12-3 or TRBV12-4 and TRBJ1-5, with 9 bases that match TRBD1. The V and J ends lost 6 bases and 9 bases, in that order; junction bases with no gene match: 6. This CDR3 has 13 residues. DNA of the CDR3: TGTGCCAGCAGCCTGGACAGGGGACTGCCCCAGCATTTT. This sequence encodes CASSLDRGLPQHF.

V and J are TRBV19 and TRBJ1-4, with 9 bases that match TRBD1. This CDR3 region has 15 residues. Germline V lookup: CDR1 LNHDA, CDR2 SQIVND (reference sequence). The V and J ends lost 7 bases and 0 bases, in that order; junction bases with no gene match: 3. The CDR3 sequence is CASNDRGATNEKLFF. The CDR3 DNA is TGTGCCAGTAATGACAGGGGGGCAACTAATGAAAAACTGTTTTTT.

The CDR3 reads CASSSGTGFDSGNTIYF. CDR3 DNA sequence: TGTGCCAGCAGCTCAGGGACAGGGTTCGACTCTGGAAACACCATATATTTT. The chain uses TRBV3-1 (or the pseudogene TRBV3-2) and TRBJ1-3; the match to TRBD1 covers 9 bases. Losses at the gene ends were 5 bases for V and 0 bases for J; bases not matched to a gene: 8. Germline V lookup: CDR1 LGHDT, CDR2 YNNKEL (reference sequence). The CDR3 sequence is 17 residues long.

The chain recombines TRBV19 with TRBJ2-6, with TRBD1 matching over 7 bases. Germline V CDR1 and CDR2: LNHDA, SQIVND (reference sequence). The trim removed 5 bases at V and 1 base at J, leaving 8 bases unmatched. The CDR3 has 17 amino acids. The CDR3 reads CASSGWTGRSGANVLTF. The CDR3 bases are TGTGCCAGTAGTGGCTGGACAGGCCGTTCTGGGGCCAACGTCCTGACTTTC.

This rearrangement joins TRBV7-9 to TRBJ2-7, with 8 bases identical to TRBD2. V was clipped by 3 bases and J by 7 bases; unmatched bases: 11. CDR1 and CDR2 from the germline V gene are SEHNR and FQNEAQ (reference sequence). The CDR3 runs to 15 residues. CDR3 bases: TGTGCCAGCAGCTTTTGGCGGGGGGCCCTCTCTGAGCAGTACTTC. Translating it yields CASSFWRGALSEQYF.

The chain uses TRBV4-1 and TRBJ2-7; 9 bases agree with TRBD1. Trimming removed 5 bases from V and 1 base from J; junction bases left unmatched: 6. The CDR3 has 15 amino acids. Germline values: CDR1 MGHRA, CDR2 YSYEKL. This CDR3 reads CASSLTGTGSYEQYF. CDR3 DNA sequence: TGCGCCAGCAGCTTGACCGGGACAGGGTCCTACGAGCAGTACTTC.

As regards this clone: This sample also contains other DNA sequences that code for the same CDR3. Written as DNA, the CDR3 is TGTGCCAGCAGTTTACAGGGGGGGTATGGCTACACCTTC. Protein sequence: CASSLQGGYGYTF. This rearrangement joins TRBV12-3 or TRBV12-4 to TRBJ1-2; the match to TRBD1 covers 7 bases. This CDR3 is 13 amino acids long. Trimming cost V 2 bases and J 5 bases; bases outside gene matches: 2.

This chain joins TRBV24-1 and TRBJ2-1; tentative D call: TRBD2 (6 bases). The ends were cut back, 6 bases at V and 0 bases at J, with 17 bases in the middle. Germline lookup yields CDR1 KGHDR and CDR2 SFDVKD. The CDR3 totals 17 residues. CDR3 protein: CATSSGETGSSYNEQFF. The CDR3 region has the DNA TGTGCCACCAGTTCGGGGGAGACTGGTAGCTCCTACAATGAGCAGTTCTTC.

The chain joins TRBV27 to TRBJ2-3, with 9 bases lining up with TRBD1. The CDR3 extends over 15 amino acids. V dropped 2 bases and J dropped 5; count of bases not matched to a gene: 5. Germline CDR1 reads MNHEY; CDR2 reads SMNVEV (reference sequence). The CDR3 reads CASSLTGGAGDTQYF. The CDR3, as DNA: TGTGCCAGCAGTTTAACAGGGGGCGCAGGAGATACGCAGTATTTT.

The chain joins TRBV6-5 to TRBJ2-5; D uncertain. Germline-derived CDR1 and CDR2 are MNHEY and SVGAGI. The V and J ends lost 4 bases and 0 bases respectively, with 6 bases between them. The CDR3 covers 13 residues. The CDR3 region has the DNA TGTGCCAGCAGTTCGACCGACCAAGAGACCCAGTACTTC. This encodes CASSSTDQETQYF.

The V gene is TRBV12-5, the J gene TRBJ1-4; perhaps TRBD1 as D (6 bases). The CDR3 runs to 16 residues. CDR1 and CDR2 (germline): LGHNT, FRNRAP. Between the trimmed V and J ends, which lost 0 bases and 4 bases, there was a span of 12 bases. The DNA of the CDR3 is TGTGCTAGTGGTTTGGTACTATCAGGGGTTAATGAAAAACTGTTTTTT. Translating gives CASGLVLSGVNEKLFF.

This chain links TRBV7-2 with TRBJ2-5; D remains ambiguous. This CDR3 has 15 residues. The germline V and J ends were trimmed by 4 bases and 5 bases, with 17 bases remaining between them. Germline loops: CDR1 SGHTA, CDR2 FQGNSA. The DNA for the CDR3 is TGTGCCAGCAGCTCCCGACTCGCTAGTAGGGAGACCCAGTACTTC. Protein: CASSSRLASRETQYF.